This T cell receptor beta chain derives from a study of shared clonotypes between healthy human individuals (TCRdb year 2020). For context, the study as a whole: A couple of women and a few men aged 18 to 49 years were included in the cohort. For each donor, three plates each were used for CD4 naive and CD4 memory, two plates were used for CD8 naive, and one plate was used for CD8 memory. Blood TCR repertoires of a handful of healthy adults were deeply sequenced to estimate repertoire size and the extent of clonotype sharing between individuals. To increase sequencing depth and limit assay-specific biases, TCR repertoire library preparation and sequencing were carried out by different laboratories using diverse techniques. Leukapheresis yielded between about 0.85 and 9 billion PBMCs per donor.

On this clone: Its antigen remains unidentified. Base qualities were left out, and no much larger clone turns up one base away.

The CDR3 runs 16 amino acids, cysteine and phenylalanine included. Only the CDR3 region is kept as DNA, spanning 48 bases read in frame from base 1. V is reduced by 3 bases and J by 3 bases, leaving a spacing of 14 bases between them. CDR1 MNHEY and CDR2 SMNVEV were looked up in the germline V gene (reference sequence). CD8 naive samples were obtained by positive selection for CCR7 among CD45RO-negative cells, yielding a CD45RA+CCR7+ population from which TemRA cells were excluded. The donors were healthy, HIV-negative adults who had no recently reported acute infections or vaccinations. Only Caucasian adults living in Nashville, Tennessee, USA were represented among the donors. After blood collection by leukapheresis, PBMCs were isolated using Ficoll-Histopaque density gradient centrifugation and then cryopreserved in the vapor phase of liquid nitrogen. Analytical flow cytometry was used to check the purity and quantity of every magnetically sorted T cell population. From each sorted fraction, genomic DNA was isolated and quantified by UV absorbance on a Nanodrop 2000c.

The paper's findings and limits, for the study overall: Only blood was sampled, and tissue TCR repertoires likely differ from those in blood. About 5% of naive CD4, around 3.5% of naive CD8, 2.3% of memory CD4, and 0.35% to 0.4% of memory CD8 clonotypes were shared across a few donors. The small number of donors limited the genetic and exposure-history diversity represented. Compared with non-shared clonotypes, clonotypes shared by all four sorted-subset donors had higher generation probabilities. Naive subsets generally had larger estimated clonotype richness than memory subsets. Pairwise subsampling indicated that sequencing depth was expected to affect the degree of clonotype sharing among donors. Even with the large sequencing depth, rarefaction of the sorted-subset datasets indicated that sequencing was incomplete.

Using the deep immunoSEQ assay, multiplex PCR amplified TCR CDR3 regions from genomic DNA. Extracted genomic DNA from each cell subset was spread evenly across all wells of several immunoSEQ 96-well plates, with each plate serving as a replicate. Each replicate PCR for sorted subsets received roughly 200 ng genomic DNA, equal to about 30,000 T cell genomes. The purified libraries were quantified using a Qubit 3.0 fluorometer, sized with a Bioanalyzer 2100, and then quantified again using the KAPA Library Quantification kit. Every immunoSEQ 96-well plate was sequenced on a separate single-read 150-cycle Illumina NextSeq 550 flow cell. From the authors' description of their analysis: Because the immunoSEQ output held only junctional sequences and lacked quality scores, the filtering could not match the filtering applied to full-length reads. Sequences were annotated with PyIR, a Python wrapper for IgBLAST v1.9, and V/J genes and CDR3 were assigned using IMGT germline references. Reads with weak V/J assignments (E-value above 1e-6), missing CDR3, stop codons, out-of-frame junctions, or ambiguous translated residues were removed. A V3J clonotype was defined by an identical inferred V gene, J gene, and CDR3 amino acid sequence. Percentage overlap between repertoires was calculated by dividing the number of shared unique clonotypes by the size of the smaller repertoire. RTK rarefaction, the Chao1 estimator, and Recon v2.1 estimates of unobserved clonotypes were used to assess repertoire richness. For all TCRbeta clonotypes obtained by the gDNA method from a handful of donors, generation probabilities were computed with OLGA. TCRdb obtained this table from immuneACCESS and retained in-frame rearrangements with V and J assigned. These tables miss some clones; where compared with another copy, unresolved V genes account for less than half of the shortfall, and the remainder is unexplained. D and trimming were read from the DNA, whereas the V and J calls and clone size are those reported in that table. The sample records hundreds of thousands of clones, approximately 95% of which are singletons. The top ten clones comprise around 0.11% of the sample.

This TCR was recovered from a woman between 25 and 40 years old in good health. The chain uses TRBV27 and TRBJ1-4, with the D gene too uncertain to name. The sample taken for sequencing was naive CD8+ T cells sorted from blood. The sample's cell subset or site, from its label and the paper: CD45RA+CCR7+. Here the CDR3 is given as CASSFDPFGANEKLFF. The DNA sequence is given as TGTGCCAGCAGTTTCGACCCATTTGGGGCTAATGAAAAACTGTTTTTT.